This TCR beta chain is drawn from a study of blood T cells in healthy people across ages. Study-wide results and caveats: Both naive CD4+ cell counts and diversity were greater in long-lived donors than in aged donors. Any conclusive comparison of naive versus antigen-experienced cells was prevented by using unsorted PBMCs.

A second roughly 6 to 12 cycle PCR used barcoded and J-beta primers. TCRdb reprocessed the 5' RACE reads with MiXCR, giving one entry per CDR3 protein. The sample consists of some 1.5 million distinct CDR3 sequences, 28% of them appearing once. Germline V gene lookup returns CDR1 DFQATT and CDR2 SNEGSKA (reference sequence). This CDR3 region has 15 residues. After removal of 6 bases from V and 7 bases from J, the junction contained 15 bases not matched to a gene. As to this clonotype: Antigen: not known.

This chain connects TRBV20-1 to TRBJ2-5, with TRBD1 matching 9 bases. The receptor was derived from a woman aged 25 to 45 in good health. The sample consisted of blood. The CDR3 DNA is TGCAGTGCGGAAAACAGGGGGCGAGTTGACAGGACCCAGTACTTC. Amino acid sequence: CSAENRGRVDRTQYF.